This record covers a single T cell receptor (beta chain). The antigen is unknown. This CDR3 has 15 residues. Germline loops: CDR1 LGHNA, CDR2 YNFKEQ. V shed 4 bases, J shed 9 bases, and the junction held 8 bases outside the gene matches. This sample stems from a study of PD-1 blockade in classical Hodgkin lymphoma. TCRdb's table, derived via immunoSEQ multiplex PCR, lists solely in-frame clones and lacks some. The table lists about 41,000 clones, 69% of them singletons, with over 2% in the top ten. Study outcomes and limitations: When nivolumab was started under 1 year after ASCT, patients were excluded.

The time point: cycle 4 day 1 (C4D1), after five to seven weeks of nivolumab. Autologous stem cell transplantation was followed by relapse in every patient, and brentuximab vedotin exposure varied. This chain connects TRBV4-2 to TRBJ2-1; the match to TRBD2 covers 11 bases. The material was peripheral blood mononuclear cells (PBMCs), obtained before the fourth cycle of nivolumab. This clonotype originated in a human donor with classical Hodgkin lymphoma. This chain's CDR3 is CASSPTSGGAAEQFF. The CDR3 DNA reads TGTGCCAGCAGCCCTACTAGCGGGGGAGCCGCTGAGCAGTTCTTC.